A selection of T cell receptor beta chains follows, all from one sample in a study of T cell repertoires in cytomegalovirus infection. From the reads, TCRdb called clonotypes with MiXCR, one entry per CDR3 protein. In the table there are 150,000 to 200,000 distinct CDR3 sequences, roughly 9.8% of which are singletons. The sample taken for sequencing was PBMCs. The receptor set was obtained from a human donor in good health (CMV status not recorded). Some clones in this sample may be carry-over from other donors' samples. The CDR3 runs from the conserved cysteine through the conserved F or W. The D gene is left open where the match is weak. Size tells how often a clone was seen (once, few, many) or the class of an expanded clone, and some rows leave it out.

>.|TRBJ1-1|TRBV20-1|few
CSAGAQGNTEAFF
TGCAGTGCTGGCGCACAGGGGAACACTGAAGCTTTCTTT
>.|TRBJ2-4|TRBV28|.
CASTNGLAKNIQYF
TGTGCCAGCACGAACGGTTTAGCCAAAAACATTCAGTACTTC
>TRBD1|TRBJ2-5|TRBV7-2|many
CASSRQQGLTETQYF
TGTGCCAGCAGCCGTCAACAGGGGCTCACAGAGACCCAGTACTTC
>TRBD2|TRBJ2-7|TRBV7-9|.
CASSSAGEGRLYEQYF
TGTGCCAGCAGCTCAGCCGGGGAGGGACGGCTGTACGAGCAGTACTTC
>TRBD2|TRBJ2-5|TRBV7-8|many
CASSLGPGLVETQYF
TGTGCCAGCAGCTTGGGACCGGGACTAGTCGAGACCCAGTACTTC
>TRBD1|TRBJ2-7|TRBV10-3|many
CAISESDRVGGYEQYF
TGTGCCATCAGTGAGTCGGACAGGGTGGGGGGCTACGAGCAGTACTTC
>TRBD2|TRBJ2-1|TRBV7-2|.
CASSLELAGVHEQFF
TGTGCCAGCAGCTTAGAACTAGCGGGAGTGCATGAGCAGTTCTTC
>TRBD1|TRBJ2-5|TRBV3-1|.
CASSQVGTAKEETQYF
TGTGCCAGCAGCCAAGTCGGGACAGCCAAAGAGGAGACCCAGTACTTC
>.|TRBJ2-7|TRBV27|.
CASSSHRTQQYF
TGTGCCAGCAGCTCTCACCGAACCCAACAGTACTTC
>.|TRBJ2-2|TRBV12-3/TRBV12-4|many
CASSENWGELFF
TGTGCCAGCAGCGAAAATTGGGGGGAGCTGTTTTTT
>.|TRBJ1-4|TRBV7-9|many
CASSLSSSNEKLFF
TGTGCCAGCAGCTTATCCAGTAGTAATGAAAAACTGTTTTTT
>.|TRBJ2-1|TRBV6-6|.
CASSPSSAPVEQFF
TGTGCCAGCAGTCCATCTTCGGCCCCAGTCGAGCAGTTCTTC
>TRBD2|TRBJ2-1|TRBV5-6|many
CASSALKAGGPLNEQFF
TGTGCCAGCAGCGCCTTAAAAGCGGGAGGTCCCCTCAATGAGCAGTTCTTC
>.|TRBJ1-5|TRBV28|.
CASRRRQALNQPQHF
TGTGCCAGCAGGCGCCGACAGGCCCTAAATCAGCCCCAGCATTTT
>.|TRBJ2-5|TRBV7-2|many
CASSPGLQETQYF
TGTGCCAGCAGCCCCGGGTTACAAGAGACCCAGTACTTC
>TRBD1|TRBJ1-5|TRBV7-2|many
CASSFGGQGNPQPQHF
TGTGCCAGCAGCTTCGGGGGACAGGGGAACCCTCAGCCCCAGCATTTT
>.|TRBJ1-3|TRBV7-2|many
CASSTDPSGNTIYF
TGTGCCAGCAGCACGGACCCCTCTGGAAACACCATATATTTT
>.|TRBJ1-2|TRBV7-2|many
CASSLALTYGYTF
TGTGCCAGCAGCTTAGCTCTGACTTATGGCTACACCTTC
>.|TRBJ1-1|TRBV5-1|few
CASSLGAGIMNTEAFF
TGCGCCAGCAGCTTGGGGGCAGGGATCATGAACACTGAAGCTTTCTTT
>.|TRBJ1-2|TRBV28|.
CASIGTPRDYGYTF
TGTGCCAGCATCGGGACACCGAGGGACTATGGCTACACCTTC
>.|TRBJ1-2|TRBV28|.
CASSPLGTTARGYTF
TGTGCCAGCAGTCCCCTCGGGACAACTGCGAGAGGCTACACCTTC
>TRBD1|TRBJ1-2|TRBV7-3|many
CASSLTGGSRYGYTF
TGTGCCAGCAGCTTAACAGGGGGCTCTCGATATGGCTACACCTTC
>TRBD2|TRBJ2-5|TRBV7-3|.
CASSPGLAGAETQYF
TGTGCCAGCAGCCCGGGACTAGCGGGAGCTGAGACCCAGTACTTC
>.|TRBJ2-7|TRBV28|few
CASSLNTPYEQYF
TGTGCCAGCAGTTTAAACACCCCCTACGAGCAGTACTTC
>TRBD2|TRBJ2-1|TRBV7-2|many
CASSPTSDDNEQFF
TGTGCCAGCAGCCCGACTAGCGACGACAATGAGCAGTTCTTC
>.|TRBJ1-2|TRBV19|medium-sized
CASTRSGENYYYGYTF
TGTGCCAGTACCCGTAGCGGAGAGAACTACTACTATGGCTACACCTTC
>.|TRBJ1-3|TRBV18|many
CASSPPDLFSGNTIYF
TGTGCCAGCTCACCGCCTGACCTCTTCTCTGGAAACACCATATATTTT
>TRBD1|TRBJ1-2|TRBV5-5|many
CASSLLTGQASPGYTF
TGTGCCAGCAGCTTGTTAACTGGACAGGCGTCTCCTGGCTACACCTTC
>.|TRBJ1-1|TRBV4-3|many
CASSQAAVGVSGAFF
TGCGCCAGCAGCCAAGCAGCAGTCGGGGTTAGTGGAGCTTTCTTT
>TRBD2|TRBJ2-1|TRBV7-2|many
CASILAGAARNEQFF
TGTGCCAGCATCCTAGCGGGCGCTGCTAGGAATGAGCAGTTCTTC
>.|TRBJ1-2|TRBV7-2|many
CASVLGVDYGYTF
TGTGCCAGCGTATTGGGGGTCGACTATGGCTACACCTTC
>TRBD2|TRBJ2-5|TRBV7-8|many
CASSPHRTSGTQETQYF
TGTGCCAGCAGCCCCCACAGGACTAGCGGGACCCAAGAGACCCAGTACTTC
>.|TRBJ1-2|TRBV7-9|many
CASSLENRENYGYTF
TGTGCCAGCAGCTTAGAGAACAGGGAAAACTATGGCTACACCTTC
>.|TRBJ2-4|TRBV12-3/TRBV12-4|many
CAYPVPKNIQYF
TGTGCGTACCCAGTTCCCAAAAACATTCAGTACTTC
>.|TRBJ2-1|TRBV2|many
CASRLNYNEQFF
TGTGCCAGCAGACTAAATTACAATGAGCAGTTCTTC
>TRBD1|TRBJ1-5|TRBV4-3|medium-sized
CASSQDYGQGSLFANQPQHF
TGCGCCAGCAGCCAAGATTATGGACAGGGTTCGCTTTTTGCCAATCAGCCCCAGCATTTT
>.|TRBJ1-1|TRBV7-2|few
CASSLVRSGVTEAFF
TGTGCCAGCAGCTTAGTTCGTTCGGGTGTGACTGAAGCTTTCTTT
>TRBD2|TRBJ2-1|TRBV10-3|.
CAISEKAGGYNEQFF
TGTGCCATCAGTGAGAAAGCGGGGGGGTACAATGAGCAGTTCTTC
>.|TRBJ1-1|TRBV6-2/TRBV6-3|many
CASSYTPGDSTEAFF
TGTGCCAGCAGTTATACCCCGGGGGATAGCACTGAAGCTTTCTTT
>.|TRBJ1-3|TRBV7-2|many
CASRTTGRTSGNTIYF
TGTGCCAGCCGAACGACGGGGCGAACCTCTGGAAACACCATATATTTT
>.|TRBJ2-4|TRBV12-3/TRBV12-4|many
CASSLLGSHDIQYF
TGTGCCAGCAGTTTACTTGGGAGTCACGACATTCAGTACTTC
>TRBD1|TRBJ1-5|TRBV20-1|.
CSARDLEGRGLAIRNQPQHF
TGCAGTGCTAGAGATCTCGAGGGCAGGGGGCTTGCAATTCGCAATCAGCCCCAGCATTTT
>TRBD2|TRBJ2-2|TRBV7-2|many
CASSLRGLAGNTGELFF
TGTGCCAGCAGCTTAAGGGGACTAGCGGGTAACACCGGGGAGCTGTTTTTT
>TRBD2|TRBJ2-7|TRBV10-3|many
CAISDREAYEQYF
TGTGCCATCAGTGACCGGGAGGCCTACGAGCAGTACTTC
>.|TRBJ2-1|TRBV6-2/TRBV6-3|many
CASSYAVEGIEQFF
TGTGCCAGCAGTTACGCGGTGGAGGGCATTGAGCAGTTCTTC
>TRBD2|TRBJ2-1|TRBV5-1|.
CASSSRGDEQFF
TGCGCCAGCAGCTCCCGGGGGGATGAGCAGTTCTTC
>.|TRBJ1-1|TRBV12-3/TRBV12-4|few
CASSLFTNTEAFF
TGTGCCAGCAGTTTGTTCACGAACACTGAAGCTTTCTTT
>TRBD1|TRBJ1-5|TRBV7-2|many
CASSFRGPGNQPQHF
TGTGCCAGCAGCTTCAGGGGGCCAGGCAATCAGCCCCAGCATTTT
>TRBD1|TRBJ2-7|TRBV6-2/TRBV6-3|few
CASIPGQGWEQYF
TGTGCCAGCATCCCGGGACAGGGATGGGAGCAGTACTTC
>TRBD2|TRBJ2-5|TRBV28|many
CASSFGGGDVETQYF
TGTGCCAGCTCCTTTGGGGGGGGAGACGTAGAGACCCAGTACTTC
>TRBD2|TRBJ2-1|TRBV5-5|few
CASSWGLASMGEQFF
TGTGCCAGCAGCTGGGGACTAGCATCCATGGGGGAGCAGTTCTTC
>.|TRBJ2-5|TRBV2|.
CASNSETQYF
TGTGCCAGCAACTCGGAGACCCAGTACTTC
>.|TRBJ1-2|TRBV7-2|many
CASSLDYGGYTF
TGTGCCAGCAGCTTAGATTACGGTGGCTACACCTTC
>TRBD1|TRBJ1-5|TRBV28|few
CASSPPGGVQPQHF
TGTGCCAGCAGTCCCCCAGGGGGTGTTCAGCCCCAGCATTTT
>TRBD2|TRBJ2-4|TRBV3-1|.
CASSQVAGGLAGANIQYF
TGTGCCAGCAGCCAAGTTGCTGGGGGACTAGCGGGGGCGAACATTCAGTACTTC
>.|TRBJ2-7|TRBV7-9|.
CASSQPSDIYEQYF
TGTGCCAGCAGCCAACCTTCGGACATCTACGAGCAGTACTTC
>TRBD2|TRBJ2-1|TRBV28|few
CASSFGGVVDNEQFF
TGTGCCAGCAGTTTCGGGGGGGTTGTCGACAATGAGCAGTTCTTC
>.|TRBJ1-6|TRBV20-1|many
CSAKGQGGALNSPLHF
TGCAGTGCTAAGGGCCAAGGGGGAGCTCTTAATTCACCCCTCCACTTT
>TRBD1|TRBJ1-2|TRBV11-2|few
CASSFTGATGYGYTF
TGTGCCAGCAGCTTTACAGGGGCGACCGGCTATGGCTACACCTTC